Each of the 8 T cell receptor beta chains below was sequenced from the same sample in a study of T cells in women clearing cervical HPV infection. Using immunoSEQ multiplex PCR, the repertoire was profiled, and TCRdb retains in-frame clones only, with some absent. The sample shows approximately 30,000 clones, and roughly 3.6% sits with its ten largest clones. The sample taken for sequencing was blood buffy coat. Receptor source: a woman between 18 and 70 years old with a cervical HPV16 infection that either progressed to CIN3+ or cleared (not recorded which).

On this clone itself: The CDR3 end falls 3 residues outside the read, so it is completed with the germline J gene. The V and J genes are TRBV18 and TRBJ2-3; 7 positions match TRBD1. The CDR3 has 18 residues. V dropped 2 bases and J dropped 2; count of bases not matched to a gene: 13. Germline V gene sequence: CDR1 KGHSH, CDR2 LQKENI. CDR3 sequence: CASSPNPGQSRDTDTQYF. The CDR3 DNA, read in part, is TGTGCCAGCTCACCAAACCCGGGACAGTCCAGGGACACAGATACG.

A remark on this clone: The CDR3 goes on 3 residues after the read ends, and that part is filled in from the germline J gene. The chain has TRBV7-8 and TRBJ2-7; D is perhaps TRBD2 (6 bases). Germline CDR1 and CDR2: SGHVS and FQNEAQ. The V and J ends lost 5 bases and 3 bases respectively, with 14 bases between them. This CDR3 spans 14 amino acids. CDR3 DNA (partial): TGTGCCAGCAGCCCCCTCAGGGACTTCTACGAG. Protein product: CASSPLRDFYE. The complete CDR3 sequence is CASSPLRDFYEQYF.

In regard to this clone: The CDR3 is cut off 3 residues early in the read; its end comes from the germline J gene. The rearrangement uses TRBV11-3 and TRBJ1-6; D not certain. V was shortened by 1 base and J by 7 bases, with 8 bases between the two germline ends. Germline values: CDR1 SGHNT, CDR2 YENEEA. This CDR3 has 14 amino acids. CDR3 DNA (partial): TGTGCCAGCAGCTTAGGTCATCGGAATTCACCC. As protein: CASSLGHRNSP. The whole CDR3 sequence is CASSLGHRNSPLHF.

CDR3 DNA, as far as it was read: TGTGCCTGGACAGGGTACGGTTCACCA. Translated, it gives CAWTGYGSP. The whole CDR3 protein reads CAWTGYGSPLFF. The chain uses TRBV30 and TRBJ1-4; a weak D match, TRBD1 (5 bases). Read coverage stops 3 residues before the CDR3 terminus; the germline J gene supplies the remainder. Germline V gene lookup returns CDR1 GTSNPN and CDR2 SVGIG (reference sequence). There are 12 residues in the CDR3.

To note about this clone: The read comes to an end 3 residues before the CDR3 does, leaving the germline J gene to fill in the end. The chain couples TRBV2 to TRBJ2-5; D uncertain. V lost 6 bases and J 0 bases, leaving 11 bases between the germline ends. This CDR3 is built from 14 residues. CDR1 SNHLY and CDR2 FYNNEI come from the germline V gene. The CDR3 sequence is CASSENSYQETQYF. CDR3 bases read: TGTGCCAGCAGCGAGAACAGCTACCAAGAGACC.

With respect to this clone: The read halts 3 residues ahead of the CDR3 end, with the missing end drawn from the germline J gene. This rearrangement joins TRBV6-1 to TRBJ1-5; TRBD1 might be the D (5 bases). The V gene lost 1 base and the J gene lost 0 bases, with 7 bases spanning the gap. This CDR3 is built from 15 residues. Germline CDR1 is MNHNS and CDR2 is SASEGT. CDR3 DNA, as far as it was read: TGTGCCAGCAGTGAAGGGACACATAGCAATCAGCCC. Translated: CASSEGTHSNQP. The full CDR3 reads CASSEGTHSNQPQHF.

Remarks on this clone: Sequencing ends 3 residues short of the CDR3 end; the germline J gene provides the rest. This sequence joins TRBV7-9 and TRBJ1-6, with 8 bases aligning to TRBD1. Per the germline V gene, CDR1 is SEHNR and CDR2 is FQNEAQ (reference sequence). The CDR3 extends over 14 amino acids. J was trimmed by 11 bases and V by 3 bases; bases with no gene match: 6. The sequenced part of the CDR3 DNA is TGTGCCAGCAGCTTGGACAGGGAGGTCGCACCC. Its translation: CASSLDREVAP. The whole CDR3 sequence is CASSLDREVAPLHF.

As for this clone: The read comes to an end 3 residues before the CDR3 does, leaving the germline J gene to fill in the end. The gene calls are TRBV20-1 and TRBJ2-3; weak D call: TRBD2 (5 bases). This CDR3 is built from 15 residues. Germline V gene data show CDR1 as DFQATT and CDR2 as SNEGSKA (reference sequence). The V end was cut by 0 bases, the J end by 2 bases, with 12 bases between. The sequenced part of the CDR3 DNA is TGCAGTGCTAGAGATCTGAGGGTATCCACAGATACG. Its protein is CSARDLRVSTDT. The whole CDR3 sequence is CSARDLRVSTDTQYF.